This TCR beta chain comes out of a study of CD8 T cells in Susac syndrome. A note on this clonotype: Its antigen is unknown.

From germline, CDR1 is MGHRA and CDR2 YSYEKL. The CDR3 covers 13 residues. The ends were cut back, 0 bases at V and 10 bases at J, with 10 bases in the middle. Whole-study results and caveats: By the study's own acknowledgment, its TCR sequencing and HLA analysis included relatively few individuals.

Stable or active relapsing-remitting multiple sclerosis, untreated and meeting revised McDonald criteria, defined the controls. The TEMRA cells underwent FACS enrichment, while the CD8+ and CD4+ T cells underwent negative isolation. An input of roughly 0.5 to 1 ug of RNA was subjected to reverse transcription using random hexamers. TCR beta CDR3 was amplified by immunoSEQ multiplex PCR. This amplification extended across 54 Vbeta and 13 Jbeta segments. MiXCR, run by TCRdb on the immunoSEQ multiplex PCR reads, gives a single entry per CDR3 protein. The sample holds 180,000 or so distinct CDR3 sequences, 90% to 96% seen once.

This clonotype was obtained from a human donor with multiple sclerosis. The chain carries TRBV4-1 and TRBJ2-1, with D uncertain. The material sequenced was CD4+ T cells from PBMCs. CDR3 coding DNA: TGCGCCAGCAGCCAAGATGGGCACGACGAGCAGTTCTTC. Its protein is CASSQDGHDEQFF.